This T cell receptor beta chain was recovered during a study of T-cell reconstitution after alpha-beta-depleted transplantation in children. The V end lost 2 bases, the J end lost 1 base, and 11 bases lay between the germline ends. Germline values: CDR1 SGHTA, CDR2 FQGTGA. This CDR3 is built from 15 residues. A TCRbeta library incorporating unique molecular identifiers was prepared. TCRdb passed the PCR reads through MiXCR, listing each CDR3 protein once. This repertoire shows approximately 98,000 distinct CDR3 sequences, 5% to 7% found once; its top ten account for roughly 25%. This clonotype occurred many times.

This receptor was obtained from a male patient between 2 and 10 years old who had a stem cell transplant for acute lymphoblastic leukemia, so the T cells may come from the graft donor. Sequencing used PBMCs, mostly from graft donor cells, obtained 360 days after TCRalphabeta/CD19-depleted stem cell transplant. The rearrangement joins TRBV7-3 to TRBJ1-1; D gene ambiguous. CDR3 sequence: CASSLLPAQNTEAFF. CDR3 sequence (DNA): TGTGCCAGCAGCTTACTACCGGCCCAGAACACTGAAGCTTTCTTT. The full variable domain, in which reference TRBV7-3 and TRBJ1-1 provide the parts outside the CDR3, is GAGVSQTPSNKVTEKGKYVELRCDPISGHTALYWYRQSLGQGPEFLIYFQGTGAADDSGLPNDRFFAVRPEGSVSTLKIQRTERGDSAVYLCASSLLPAQNTEAFFGQGTRLTVV.